The text below deals with one TCR beta chain. Described treatment: randomized to nivolumab then ipilimumab (arm A) or the reverse (arm B). Patients had received no earlier DNA-damaging chemotherapy. From thawed PBMCs, live CD3+CD8+ cells negative for CD19 and CD56 were sorted. The sample comes from a study of sequential checkpoint blockade in melanoma. In the study overall: Arm A got nivolumab then ipilimumab; arm B the reverse, 1:1. After both sequences, patients received maintenance nivolumab.

Profiling relied on immunoSEQ multiplex PCR, and the TCRdb table lists in-frame clones only, not all of them. The table lists 15,000 to 20,000 clones, 60% to 70% of them singletons. There are 13 residues in the CDR3. V lost 5 bases and J 4 bases, leaving 10 bases between the germline ends. Per the germline V gene, CDR1 is SGHNT and CDR2 is YENEEA. This receptor was identified in a human donor with melanoma. The chain links TRBV11-3 to TRBJ2-3, with D maybe TRBD2 (5 bases). Sequences were derived from CD8+ T cells sorted from blood (inferred from file names), sampled from a patient given nivolumab and ipilimumab in sequence. The CDR3 region is CASSDTAADTQYF. The CDR3 region has the DNA TGTGCCAGCAGCGATACAGCGGCAGATACGCAGTATTTT.